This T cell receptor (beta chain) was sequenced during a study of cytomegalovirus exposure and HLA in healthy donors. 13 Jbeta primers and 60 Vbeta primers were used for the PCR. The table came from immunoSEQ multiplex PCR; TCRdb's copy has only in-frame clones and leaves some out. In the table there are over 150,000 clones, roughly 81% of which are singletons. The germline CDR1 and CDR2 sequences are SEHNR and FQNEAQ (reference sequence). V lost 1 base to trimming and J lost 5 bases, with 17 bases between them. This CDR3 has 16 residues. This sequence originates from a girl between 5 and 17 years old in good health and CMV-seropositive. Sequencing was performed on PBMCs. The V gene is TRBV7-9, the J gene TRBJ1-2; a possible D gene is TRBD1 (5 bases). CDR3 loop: CASSLVVGEGRYGYTF. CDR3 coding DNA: TGTGCCAGCAGCTTAGTTGTAGGGGAAGGGCGATATGGCTACACCTTC.